This passage covers 12 T cell receptor beta chains from one sample sequenced in a study of Ad26.COV2.S vaccination and SARS-CoV-2 variants. Here immunoSEQ multiplex PCR was the method, and the copy in TCRdb shows in-frame clones only, minus some. Among hundreds of thousands of clones, around 92% were seen once, and the ten largest hold around 1.5%. Treatment here: around 19 received Ad26.COV2.S at low or high dose, single or two shots; 5 received placebo; per-sample allocation not given. Specimens were obtained on day 63 following the first vaccine or placebo injection. This sample comprised peripheral blood, obtained in a trial of Ad26.COV2.S vaccine versus placebo. The receptor set was obtained from a person between 18 and 60 years old who received the Ad26.COV2.S COVID-19 vaccine or a placebo.

CDR3 nucleotides: TGCAGTGCTAGTTTAGGGACAAAGACAGATACGCAGTATTTT. Protein: CSASLGTKTDTQYF. The chain is built from TRBV20-1 and TRBJ2-3; perhaps TRBD1 as D (6 bases). Per germline, CDR1 DFQATT and CDR2 SNEGSKA (reference sequence). CDR3 length equals 14 residues. V dropped 3 bases and J dropped 3 bases, with 13 bases sitting between them.

This chain links TRBV19 with TRBJ2-3, with 7 bases lining up with TRBD2. Per germline, CDR1 LNHDA and CDR2 SQIVND (reference sequence). The ends lost 3 bases at V and 6 bases at J; junction bases unmatched: 3. This CDR3 comprises 13 residues. CDR3 DNA: TGTGCCAGTAGTATTCTCGGGAGGGATACGCAGTATTTT. It is translated as CASSILGRDTQYF.

The chain links TRBV27 to TRBJ2-1; the D is unclear. V was cut by 5 bases and J by 5 bases, with 10 bases left in between. The V gene's germline CDR1 is MNHEY and CDR2 SMNVEV (reference sequence). CDR3 length: 13 amino acids. In DNA, the CDR3 is TGTGCCAGCAGTCCCTATATGGACAATGAGCAGTTCTTC. It is translated as CASSPYMDNEQFF.

This sequence joins TRBV3-1 (or the pseudogene TRBV3-2) and TRBJ2-5; no clear D gene. Germline lookup yields CDR1 LGHDT and CDR2 YNNKEL (reference sequence). The V gene lost 8 bases and the J gene lost 5 bases, with 15 bases spanning the gap. The length of the CDR3 is 13 residues. Here the CDR3 reads CASRLGVVETQYF. The CDR3 DNA is TGTGCCAGCCGCCTGGGCGTGGTCGAGACCCAGTACTTC.

This chain links TRBV19 with TRBJ2-4; TRBD1 matches at 11 bases. V was clipped by 5 bases and J by 0 bases; unmatched bases: 9. Germline CDR1 is LNHDA and CDR2 is SQIVND (reference sequence). This CDR3 region has 18 residues. CDR3 in amino acids: CASSPDRGPHLAKNIQYF. The CDR3 nucleotides read TGTGCCAGTAGTCCGGACAGGGGGCCGCACTTAGCCAAAAACATTCAGTACTTC.

This chain uses TRBV5-1 with TRBJ1-2, with D perhaps TRBD1 (5 bases). V lost 0 bases, J lost 4 bases, and 16 bases lay in between. Per the germline V gene, CDR1 is SGHRS and CDR2 is YFSETQ. CDR3 length equals 16 residues. The CDR3 nucleotides read TGCGCCAGCAGCTTGGGTACGGCTCAGGGCTCCTATGGCTACACCTTC. It codes for CASSLGTAQGSYGYTF. The full variable domain, in which reference TRBV5-1 and TRBJ1-2 provide the parts outside the CDR3, is KAGVTQTPRYLIKTRGQQVTLSCSPISGHRSVSWYQQTPGQGLQFLFEYFSETQRNKGNFPGRFSGRQFSNSRSEMNVSTLELGDSALYLCASSLGTAQGSYGYTFGSGTRLTVV.

The chain combines TRBV30 with TRBJ2-1; D tentatively fits TRBD1 or TRBD2 (6 bases each). Germline loops: CDR1 GTSNPN, CDR2 SVGIG (reference sequence). V lost 4 bases and J 7 bases, leaving 17 bases between the germline ends. The CDR3 runs 14 residues. The CDR3 spells CAWTMGHGGNEQFF. CDR3 DNA sequence: TGTGCCTGGACTATGGGACATGGGGGGAATGAGCAGTTCTTC.

The chain couples TRBV7-9 to TRBJ1-6, with no clear D. This CDR3 is 14 amino acids long. From germline, CDR1 is SEHNR and CDR2 FQNEAQ (reference sequence). The germline V and J ends were trimmed by 4 bases and 9 bases, with 13 bases remaining between them. The CDR3 region has the DNA TGTGCCAGCAGCTCGTCACGGGTATCTTCACCCCTCCACTTT. Translating it yields CASSSSRVSSPLHF.

This clone has a single count. This chain links TRBV5-1 with TRBJ1-2, with D possibly matching TRBD1 (5 bases). Trimming left V 0 bases short and J 7 bases short, with 16 bases between. Germline CDR1 reads SGHRS; CDR2 reads YFSETQ. The CDR3 length is 15 residues. CDR3 region: CASSLAPGPQGGYTF. CDR3 in DNA: TGCGCCAGCAGCTTGGCCCCAGGGCCCCAGGGTGGCTACACCTTC. Combining the CDR3 with reference TRBV5-1 and TRBJ1-2 gives the whole variable domain KAGVTQTPRYLIKTRGQQVTLSCSPISGHRSVSWYQQTPGQGLQFLFEYFSETQRNKGNFPGRFSGRQFSNSRSEMNVSTLELGDSALYLCASSLAPGPQGGYTFGSGTRLTVV.

The rearrangement links TRBV29-1 to TRBJ1-1, with a possible D match to TRBD1 (5 bases). The CDR3 consists of 13 residues. The germline V and J ends were trimmed by 7 bases and 3 bases, with 15 bases remaining between them. The germline CDR1 and CDR2 sequences are SQVTM and ANQGSEA. The DNA of the CDR3 is TGCAGCGCCCTCAGACAGCGGGACACTGAAGCTTTCTTT. Translating gives CSALRQRDTEAFF.

The V call is TRBV27, the J call TRBJ2-2; D is tentatively TRBD1 or TRBD2 (5 bases each). This CDR3 has 18 amino acids. Germline values: CDR1 MNHEY, CDR2 SMNVEV (reference sequence). Trimming left V 3 bases short and J 3 bases short, with 20 bases between. CDR3: CASSFPPRRDGYTGELFF. The CDR3 bases are TGTGCCAGCAGTTTCCCCCCCCGACGGGACGGCTACACCGGGGAGCTGTTTTTT.

The CDR3 DNA follows: TGCGCCAGTAGACCGGGGGGGCTCTCCTACGAGCAGTACTTC. Translating it yields CASRPGGLSYEQYF. This chain joins TRBV5-1 and TRBJ2-7, with TRBD2 matching over 8 bases. J was trimmed by 0 bases and V by 8 bases; bases with no gene match: 7. This CDR3 spans 14 amino acids. Germline-derived CDR1 and CDR2 are SGHRS and YFSETQ.